The T cell receptor (beta chain) under discussion was sequenced for a study of CD8 T cells in Susac syndrome (dated by TCRdb to the late 2010s). With respect to the entire study: Repertoire sequencing was used to test whether CD8+ T cell activation and differentiation in Susac syndrome was antigen driven. The clonality of the CD8+ T cell repertoire was compared across approximately 11 healthy donors, roughly 14 Susac syndrome patients and around 16 multiple sclerosis patients.

Here is what the overall study found, with its caveats: The number of individuals in the TCR sequencing and HLA analysis was acknowledged as relatively small.

RNA was extracted using the RNeasy kit, and roughly 0.5 to 1 ug of the RNA was reverse transcribed with random hexamers. The immunoSEQ multiplex PCR assay, covering 54 Vbeta and 13 Jbeta segments, was used to amplify TCR beta CDR3 regions. PCR amplification bias was corrected by using a synthetic template baseline for primer optimization and computational correction. The authors' pipeline ran thus. Reads were assigned to V, D and J genes according to IMGT and analyzed in immunoSEQ Analyzer, with only productive sequences retained. Clonality was calculated as one minus the Shannon entropy normalized by log2 of the number of productive unique sequences. For each patient and control, public and private clones were evaluated within the 100 most prevalent clones. Susac-specific clones were defined as absent from healthy and MS cohorts, 850 to 1,300 published viral clones and other ImmuneACCESS disease sequences. TCRdb ran its own pipeline on the public reads, namely fastp trimming at Q25 and MiXCR clone calling, and kept in-frame beta chains. Every distinct CDR3 protein forms one entry, paired with its most common genes and DNA. These V and J calls rely on TCRdb rather than the paper's analysis. This sample is represented by about 280,000 distinct CDR3 sequences; 80% to 90% of them were singletons. The ten largest clonotypes hold over 0.095% of the sample.

Peripheral blood CD8+ and CD4+ T cells from healthy donors, Susac syndrome patients and multiple sclerosis patients were profiled by high-throughput TCR beta sequencing. The multiple sclerosis controls were treatment-naive patients who had stable or active relapsing-remitting disease and met the revised McDonald criteria. CD8+ TEMRA cells were enriched by FACS, while bulk CD8+ and CD4+ T cells were purified by magnetic negative isolation. Blood was drawn into EDTA tubes, processed within 24 hours, and PBMCs were isolated by density gradient centrifugation. PBMCs intended for TCR sequencing were cryopreserved in liquid nitrogen and were subsequently thawed in a 37 degrees C water bath. A purity of at least 90% was achieved for sorted or isolated CD4+, CD8+ and CD8+ TEMRA cells. Including cysteine and phenylalanine, the CDR3 has 14 amino acids. The entry retains the CDR3 DNA only, 42 bases that are in frame from base 1. CDR1 and CDR2 (DFQATT, SNEGSKA) derive from the germline V gene (reference sequence). V and J lose 1 base and 10 bases, and a span of 17 bases separates them.

This clonotype was detected a few times. Its antigen target is currently unknown. Per-base quality was not reported, and no clone a single base away is much larger than it. The TCR sequence derives from a human donor with multiple sclerosis. In this chain, TRBV20-1 is recombined with TRBJ2-1; the D element could tentatively be TRBD1 or TRBD2, as 5 bases agree for each. The sample consisted of CD8+ T cells from PBMCs. The CDR3 protein is CSARGDPYGWEQFF. The nucleotides are TGCAGTGCTAGAGGGGACCCCTACGGGTGGGAGCAGTTCTTC.